These 21 T cell receptor beta chains were all obtained from the same sample, sequenced in a study of metastatic and nonmetastatic thyroid tumors. With MiXCR, TCRdb called clones anew from the PCR reads. The sample shows tens of thousands of clones, around a sixth of them seen only once. No treatment had been given to any patient before thyroid surgery. Input material: blood. The receptors come from a female donor with papillary thyroid cancer or a benign thyroid nodule (not recorded which). Some clones in this sample may be carry-over from other donors' samples.

The table lists this clone with many counts. J is TRBJ2-3 and V is TRBV12-3 or TRBV12-4; possibly TRBD2 for D (6 bases). V was clipped by 2 bases and J by 3 bases, with 9 bases between them. This CDR3 is built from 14 residues. This CDR3 reads CASSLRGSTDTQYF. CDR3 DNA: TGTGCCAGCAGTTTACGGGGGTCGACAGATACGCAGTATTTT.

The chain combines TRBV19 with TRBJ1-1, with D maybe TRBD1 (5 bases). This CDR3 contains 15 residues. The ends were cut back, 1 base at V and 4 bases at J, with 13 bases in the middle. CDR1 is LNHDA, CDR2 SQIVND, per germline (reference sequence). The CDR3 sequence is CASSIVKLGATEAFF. CDR3 bases: TGTGCCAGTAGTATAGTCAAACTTGGGGCCACTGAAGCTTTCTTT.

This clone was observed at least ten times. V gene TRBV6-1 combines with J gene TRBJ1-2, with D perhaps matching TRBD1 (5 bases). The CDR3 consists of 15 residues. The germline V gene encodes CDR1 MNHNS and CDR2 SASEGT. V was pared by 7 bases and J by 0 bases, with 15 bases between. The CDR3 is CASTLGAGANYGYTF. In DNA, the CDR3 is TGTGCCAGCACCCTAGGGGCAGGAGCTAACTATGGCTACACCTTC.

This clone was recorded at least ten times. The V and J genes are TRBV14 and TRBJ1-4; a possible D gene is TRBD1 (6 bases). Trimming cost V 2 bases and J 3 bases, with 10 bases left between them. From germline, CDR1 is SGHDN and CDR2 FVKESK. The CDR3 spans 15 residues. The CDR3 DNA follows: TGTGCCAGCAGCCAAAGACAGGTCCCTAATGAAAAACTGTTTTTT. Translation gives CASSQRQVPNEKLFF.

This clone was observed once. The chain employs TRBV4-1 and TRBJ2-7; D remains unclear. The CDR3 is made up of 13 amino acids. Trimming removed 4 bases from V and 5 bases from J, with 12 bases in between. Germline loops: CDR1 MGHRA, CDR2 YSYEKL. The CDR3 is CASSPLVENEQYF. The CDR3 bases are TGCGCCAGCAGCCCCTTGGTGGAGAACGAGCAGTACTTC.

This clone was seen only a few times. A much larger clone is a single base away; this may be a read error. V is TRBV28 and J is TRBJ1-3; a weak D match, TRBD1 (6 bases). The CDR3 spans 15 residues. Per the germline V gene, CDR1 is MDHEN and CDR2 is SYDVKM. In DNA form, the CDR3 reads TGTGCCAGCAGCTCTAACAGGGCTGGGGTAAACACCGTATATTTT. It encodes CASSSNRAGVNTVYF. Complete variable domain (other parts from reference TRBV28 and TRBJ1-3): DVKVTQSSRYLVKRTGEKVFLECVQDMDHENMFWYRQDPGLGLRLIYFSYDVKMKEKGDIPEGYSVSREKKERFSLILESASTNQTSMYLCASSSNRAGVNTVYFGEGSWLTVV.

This clone was observed many times. The chain is built from TRBV5-1 and TRBJ1-3, with D uncertain. The CDR3 contains 14 residues. CDR1 is SGHRS and CDR2 is YFSETQ in the germline V gene. V was pared by 0 bases and J by 4 bases, with 8 bases between. CDR3: CASSLDAPGNTIYF. In nucleotides, the CDR3 is TGCGCCAGCAGCTTGGATGCCCCCGGAAACACCATATATTTT.

With regard to this clone: This CDR3 fails to terminate in the conserved phenylalanine or tryptophan, so it likely reflects a read error. The chain employs TRBV11-2 and TRBJ1-1; D might be TRBD1 (6 bases). There are 14 residues in the CDR3. Germline CDR1 SGHAT, CDR2 FQNNGV. The ends were cut back, 6 bases at V and 1 base at J, with 12 bases in the middle. The CDR3 DNA reads TGTGCCAGCAGTCACGGGACATCGAACACTGAAGCTTTCCTT. Translation: CASSHGTSNTEAFL.

This clone was seen at least ten times. The V gene is TRBV30, the J gene TRBJ2-5, with 9 bases identical to TRBD1. The CDR3 runs 14 residues. The germline V gene encodes CDR1 GTSNPN and CDR2 SVGIG (reference sequence). The J segment lost 4 bases and the V segment lost 1 base, leaving 4 bases of the junction unmatched. The CDR3 spells CAWSDTGGRETQYF. The CDR3, as DNA: TGTGCCTGGAGTGACACAGGGGGCCGAGAGACCCAGTACTTC.

This clone came up many times. The rearrangement links TRBV6-1 to TRBJ2-7; the match to TRBD1 covers 8 bases. Germline CDR1 reads MNHNS; CDR2 reads SASEGT. This CDR3 has 15 amino acids. Trimming removed 6 bases from V and 9 bases from J; junction bases left unmatched: 16. The CDR3 sequence is CASSSPGTGSTGQYF. DNA of the CDR3: TGTGCCAGCAGCTCGCCTGGGACAGGTTCGACGGGGCAGTACTTC.

The CDR3 loop reads CASSTGDRGRNRCGELFF. In nucleotides, the CDR3 is TGCGCCAGCAGCACCGGGGACAGGGGACGAAACCGGTGCGGTGAGCTGTTTTTT. The chain links TRBV5-1 to TRBJ2-2, with 10 bases matching TRBD1. V was pared by 4 bases and J by 11 bases, with 20 bases of the junction left unmatched. CDR3 length: 18 amino acids. Looked up from germline, CDR1 is SGHRS and CDR2 is YFSETQ.

This clone was seen ten or more times. This sequence joins TRBV7-2 and TRBJ2-5, with D uncertain. The V and J ends lost 1 base and 3 bases respectively, with 18 bases between them. CDR1 and CDR2 (germline): SGHTA, FQGNSA. The CDR3 has 17 amino acids. The CDR3 bases are TGTGCCAGCAGCTTAGGGTGGTGGACCCATCCAAAAGAGACCCAGTACTTC. It encodes CASSLGWWTHPKETQYF.

V gene TRBV6-1 combines with J gene TRBJ2-1; D uncertain. The CDR3 has 15 amino acids. CDR1 MNHNS and CDR2 SASEGT come from the germline V gene. The ends were cut back, 6 bases at V and 1 base at J, with 13 bases in the middle. For the CDR3, the DNA is TGTGCCAGCAGGGGTCTTGTGTCGTCCTACAATGAGCAGTTCTTC. It codes for CASRGLVSSYNEQFF.

The table lists this clone with many counts. The V gene is TRBV29-1, the J gene TRBJ2-7, with D possibly matching TRBD2 (6 bases). CDR1 and CDR2 (germline): SQVTM, ANQGSEA. The CDR3 sequence is 14 residues long. V lost 4 bases, J lost 4 bases, and 17 bases lay in between. The CDR3 nucleotides are TGCAGCGTTGTGTCAGAGGCGACTAGATACGAGCAGTACTTC. It encodes CSVVSEATRYEQYF.

This clone was seen at least ten times. The chain combines TRBV11-1 with TRBJ2-1, with TRBD2 identical over 11 bases. Germline CDR1 SGHAT, CDR2 FQDESV (reference sequence). The CDR3 covers 17 residues. The V gene end was trimmed by 2 bases and the J gene end by 5 bases; junction bases not matched to a gene: 8. The CDR3 is CASSLPLAGGSDNEQFF. The CDR3, as DNA: TGTGCCAGCAGCTTACCTCTAGCGGGAGGCAGCGACAATGAGCAGTTCTTC.

This clone was observed at least ten times. V is TRBV2 and J is TRBJ2-1; a possible D gene is TRBD2 (6 bases). The CDR3 is 13 amino acids. Germline V gene data show CDR1 as SNHLY and CDR2 as FYNNEI. Between the trimmed V and J ends, which lost 0 bases and 12 bases, there was a span of 12 bases. Here the CDR3 DNA reads TGTGCCAGCAGTGAAGCCTGGCAGGGACTGCAGTTCTTC. It encodes CASSEAWQGLQFF.

This clone appeared once. The chain recombines TRBV7-2 with TRBJ2-7, with D hard to call. The germline CDR1 and CDR2 sequences are SGHTA and FQGNSA. The CDR3 covers 14 residues. Between the trimmed V and J ends, which lost 2 bases and 3 bases, there was a span of 11 bases. CDR3 DNA sequence: TGTGCCAGCAGCTTATTGCCTAGTTACTACGAGCAGTACTTC. It is translated as CASSLLPSYYEQYF.

This clone was seen ten or more times. This sequence joins TRBV20-1 and TRBJ1-5; TRBD1 aligns across 8 bases. Germline V lookup: CDR1 DFQATT, CDR2 SNEGSKA (reference sequence). CDR3 length: 14 amino acids. J gave up 6 bases and V 3 bases, and 7 bases lay outside the gene matches. CDR3 loop: CSARDRERGQPQHF. CDR3 coding DNA: TGCAGTGCTAGGGACAGGGAAAGGGGTCAGCCCCAGCATTTT.

There are many counts of this clone. The rearrangement uses TRBV19 and TRBJ2-1; no clear D gene. This CDR3 comprises 13 residues. Trimming pared 5 bases from V and 11 bases from J, leaving 16 bases between. CDR1 is LNHDA, CDR2 SQIVND, per germline (reference sequence). The CDR3: CASSSRSRAQQFF. The CDR3, as DNA: TGTGCCAGTAGTTCCCGATCCCGGGCCCAGCAGTTCTTC.

This clone occurred many times. The V gene is TRBV4-1, the J gene TRBJ2-7; possible D gene TRBD2, 5 bases. Trimming stripped 2 bases from V and 3 bases from J, with 14 bases between. Looked up from germline, CDR1 is MGHRA and CDR2 is YSYEKL. The CDR3 extends over 15 amino acids. The DNA of the CDR3 is TGCGCCAGCAGCCAAAGCCCTGGACTTGGCTACGAGCAGTACTTC. Its translation is CASSQSPGLGYEQYF.

The sample holds many counts of this clone. The chain combines TRBV7-6 with TRBJ2-7, with a possible D match to TRBD1 (5 bases). Germline loops: CDR1 SGHVS, CDR2 FNYEAQ. The CDR3 loop spans 15 amino acids. V shed 1 base and J shed 2 bases, with 12 bases lying between them. As DNA, the CDR3 is TGTGCCAGCAGCTTAGAGGCCGAGACAGCCTACGAGCAGTACTTC. Its translation is CASSLEAETAYEQYF.